Shown below are 32 T cell receptor beta chains from a single sample sequenced in a study of Graves' ophthalmopathy and Graves' hyperthyroidism. Amplification of the TCR beta CDR3 regions used RNA transcripts (as template). HTBI primers primed a first-round RT-PCR, and a second-round multiplex PCR followed. From the multiplex PCR reads, TCRdb called clonotypes with MiXCR, one entry per CDR3 protein. The sample lists around 660,000 distinct CDR3 sequences; roughly 41% were seen once. Material: peripheral blood. All receptors derive from an adult man with Graves' ophthalmopathy.

The gene calls are TRBV10-2 and TRBJ2-7, with D perhaps TRBD1 (5 bases). There are 14 residues in the CDR3. V was cut by 6 bases and J by 6 bases, with 18 bases left in between. Germline CDR1 and CDR2: WSHSY and SAAADI. CDR3 bases: TGCGCCAGCAGAACGCCAGAAGGGGTTTCCGAGCAGTACTTC. Translation: CASRTPEGVSEQYF.

This clonotype was detected many times. The chain couples TRBV7-9 to TRBJ1-1, with a tentative D call TRBD1 (5 bases). Trimming left V 1 base short and J 3 bases short, with 6 bases between. CDR1 is SEHNR, CDR2 FQNEAQ, per germline (reference sequence). The CDR3 spans 13 residues. CDR3 nucleotide sequence: TGTGCCAGCAGCTTAGAAGGGGACACTGAAGCTTTCTTT. This gives the protein CASSLEGDTEAFF.

This clonotype came up many times. The V and J genes are TRBV4-2 and TRBJ2-6; 8 positions match TRBD2. This CDR3 spans 16 amino acids. The germline CDR1 and CDR2 sequences are LGHNA and YNFKEQ. Trimming at V came to 2 bases and at J to 1 base, leaving 1 base not matched to a gene. The CDR3 DNA reads as TGTGCCAGCAGCCAAACTAGCGGATCTGGGGCCAACGTCCTGACTTTC. It yields the protein CASSQTSGSGANVLTF.

This clonotype was seen at least ten times. The chain has TRBV12-3 or TRBV12-4 and TRBJ1-5; no firm D call. The CDR3 has 15 residues. Trimming removed 3 bases at V and 2 bases at J, with 11 bases between. The CDR3 nucleotides read TGTGCCAGCAGTTTTGGGCTTGAGGGCAATCAGCCCCAGCATTTT. The encoded protein is CASSFGLEGNQPQHF.

This clonotype came up many times. The chain employs TRBV5-6 and TRBJ2-5; 8 bases line up with TRBD2. The germline gives CDR1 SGHDT, CDR2 YYEEEE. The CDR3 is 12 amino acids. The V and J ends lost 7 bases and 5 bases, in that order; junction bases with no gene match: 4. CDR3 DNA sequence: TGTGCCAGCGCGGGAGGAGGGGAGACCCAGTACTTC. Translation gives CASAGGGETQYF.

This clonotype was observed many times. The chain has TRBV5-1 and TRBJ1-6; 9 bases are shared with TRBD1. The V gene end was trimmed by 8 bases and the J gene end by 14 bases; junction bases not matched to a gene: 8. The CDR3 is 12 residues long. Germline V gene lookup returns CDR1 SGHRS and CDR2 YFSETQ. For the CDR3, the DNA is TGCGCCAGTACCGACAGGGGGTTGGCCCTCCACTTT. Translating it yields CASTDRGLALHF.

This clonotype has at least ten counts. V gene TRBV7-2 combines with J gene TRBJ2-7; 7 nucleotides line up with TRBD1. The CDR3 is 15 residues long. Germline values: CDR1 SGHTA, CDR2 FQGNSA. V shed 6 bases and J 3 bases; nucleotides not matched to a gene: 11. CDR3 region: CASSLVTGSYYEQYF. CDR3 nucleotides: TGTGCCAGCAGTCTGGTGACAGGGAGTTACTACGAGCAGTACTTC.

There are a few counts of this clonotype. The rearrangement links TRBV9 to TRBJ2-2, with TRBD2 matching 12 bases. This CDR3 has 16 amino acids. Germline V gene sequence: CDR1 SGDLS, CDR2 YYNGEE. The J segment lost 1 base and the V segment lost 3 bases, leaving 1 base of the junction unmatched. CDR3 coding DNA: TGTGCCAGCAGCGAACTAGCGGGAGGGAACACCGGGGAGCTGTTTTTT. It yields the protein CASSELAGGNTGELFF.

This clonotype was detected many times. This rearrangement joins TRBV7-2 to TRBJ1-1; weak D call: TRBD1 (5 bases). Germline values: CDR1 SGHTA, CDR2 FQGNSA. Trimming took off 2 bases at V and 6 bases at J, with 16 bases between the two ends. The CDR3 length is 15 residues. The CDR3 nucleotides read TGTGCCAGCAGCTTAAACGCAGGGAGATCGGCTGAAGCTTTCTTT. Amino acids: CASSLNAGRSAEAFF.

This clonotype has ten or more counts. The chain links TRBV7-9 to TRBJ1-5, with D possibly being TRBD1 (5 bases). From germline, CDR1 is SEHNR and CDR2 FQNEAQ (reference sequence). This CDR3 region has 15 residues. V dropped 5 bases and J dropped 5 bases, with 16 bases sitting between them. CDR3 bases: TGTGCCAGCAGCCCGGGGCGGGGGTCTTATCAGCCCCAGCATTTT. Amino acid sequence: CASSPGRGSYQPQHF. The variable domain in full, completed from reference TRBV7-9 and TRBJ1-5, reads DTGVSQNPRHKITKRGQNVTFRCDPISEHNRLYWYRQTLGQGPEFLTYFQNEAQLEKSRLLSDRFSAERPKGSFSTLEIQRTEQGDSAMYLCASSPGRGSYQPQHFGDGTRLSIL.

Concerning this clonotype: A read error may account for a junction end that differs from germline. V usage is TRBV10-3 and J usage is TRBJ1-4, with a tentative D call TRBD1 (6 bases). This CDR3 has 14 amino acids. Germline CDR1 and CDR2: ENHRY and SYGVKD. The CDR3 region has the DNA TGTGTCATCAATGAGACGACAGGCAATGAAAAACTGTTTTTT. Its protein is CVINETTGNEKLFF.

This clonotype has at least ten counts. The rearrangement joins TRBV19 to TRBJ1-2, with 7 bases identical to TRBD1. The length of the CDR3 is 16 residues. J lost 6 bases, V lost 5 bases, and 15 bases had no gene match. CDR1 and CDR2 from the germline V gene are LNHDA and SQIVND (reference sequence). CDR3 sequence (DNA): TGTGCCAGTAGTCGGGAGACAGGGCTCTATGATGATGGCTACACCTTC. This gives the protein CASSRETGLYDDGYTF.

This clonotype was seen at least ten times. V usage is TRBV10-3 and J usage is TRBJ2-7, with 9 bases aligning to TRBD2. CDR1 is ENHRY, CDR2 SYGVKD, per germline. The CDR3 is made up of 16 amino acids. Trimming cost V 0 bases and J 1 base; bases outside gene matches: 4. This CDR3 reads CAISESPGLASYEQYF. CDR3 DNA: TGTGCCATCAGTGAGTCACCGGGACTAGCTTCCTACGAGCAGTACTTC.

This clonotype has at least ten counts. The rearrangement uses TRBV29-1 and TRBJ1-5, with 8 bases lining up with TRBD1. The CDR3 covers 13 residues. J lost 7 bases, V lost 5 bases, and 7 bases had no gene match. Per germline, CDR1 SQVTM and CDR2 ANQGSEA. DNA for the CDR3: TGCAGCGTTACCGGACAGGGCGGACAGCCCCAGCATTTT. Amino acids: CSVTGQGGQPQHF.

A note on this clonotype: This may be a read error: a much more frequent sequence differs by one nucleotide. The gene calls are TRBV20-1 and TRBJ1-2, with a weak D call TRBD1 (6 bases). Germline CDR1 DFQATT, CDR2 SNEGSKA (reference sequence). The CDR3 length is 12 residues. The V end was cut by 6 bases, the J end by 6 bases, with 14 bases between. The CDR3 DNA follows: TGCAGTGCCCAGGACAGCCCCCATGGCTACACCTTC. As protein: CSAQDSPHGYTF.

The V and J genes are TRBV11-2 and TRBJ1-6; 9 positions agree with TRBD1. Germline CDR1 is SGHAT and CDR2 is FQNNGV. V lost 5 bases to trimming and J lost 0 bases; unmatched junction nucleotides: 11. The CDR3 is made up of 19 amino acids. The CDR3 nucleotides read TGTGCCAGCAGCCTAACAGGGGGCGCAGGAAGCTCCTATAATTCACCCCTCCACTTT. Residues: CASSLTGGAGSSYNSPLHF.

The chain recombines TRBV29-1 with TRBJ1-1; tentatively, D is TRBD1 (6 bases). Trimming took off 6 bases at V and 2 bases at J, with 13 bases between the two ends. Germline loops: CDR1 SQVTM, CDR2 ANQGSEA. This CDR3 region has 13 residues. CDR3 sequence reads: CSVEGGANTEAFF. The CDR3 DNA reads TGCAGCGTAGAGGGGGGGGCCAACACTGAAGCTTTCTTT.

At least ten counts were recorded for this clonotype. The V gene is TRBV25-1, the J gene TRBJ2-3; D is undetermined. The length of the CDR3 is 12 residues. V was pared by 5 bases and J by 6 bases, with 9 bases between. CDR1 is MGHDK, CDR2 SYGVNS, per germline. The CDR3: CASSPRYDTQYF. The CDR3, as DNA: TGTGCCAGCAGTCCCCGCTACGATACGCAGTATTTT.

The chain combines TRBV10-3 with TRBJ1-4; D remains ambiguous. Trimming removed 4 bases at V and 0 bases at J, with 0 bases between. This CDR3 spans 12 amino acids. From germline, CDR1 is ENHRY and CDR2 SYGVKD. CDR3 amino acids: CAISATNEKLFF. The DNA of the CDR3 is TGTGCCATCAGTGCAACTAATGAAAAACTGTTTTTT.

This clonotype was seen more than once but under ten times. The rearrangement uses TRBV3-1 and TRBJ2-5; no clear D. Trimming left V 6 bases short and J 5 bases short, with 13 bases between. The CDR3 is made up of 13 amino acids. Germline V gene lookup returns CDR1 LGHDT and CDR2 YNNKEL (reference sequence). CDR3 nucleotide sequence: TGTGCCAGCAGGGTGTCTAGTGGGGAGACCCAGTACTTC. It is translated as CASRVSSGETQYF.

This clonotype was recorded at least ten times. The chain uses TRBV7-2 and TRBJ2-5; tentatively, D is TRBD1 (6 bases). This CDR3 has 16 amino acids. Trimming took 0 bases from V and 2 from J, leaving 13 bases between them. Per the germline V gene, CDR1 is SGHTA and CDR2 is FQGNSA. CDR3 region: CASSLASGGRQETQYF. In DNA form, the CDR3 reads TGTGCCAGCAGCTTAGCCAGTGGGGGCCGACAAGAGACCCAGTACTTC. Filled out from reference TRBV7-2 and TRBJ2-5, the complete variable domain reads GAGVSQSPSNKVTEKGKDVELRCDPISGHTALYWYRQSLGQGLEFLIYFQGNSAPDKSGLPSDRFSAERTGGSVSTLTIQRTQQEDSAVYLCASSLASGGRQETQYFGPGTRLLVL.

The rearrangement links TRBV7-2 to TRBJ2-2; tentative D call: TRBD1 (6 bases). Looked up from germline, CDR1 is SGHTA and CDR2 is FQGNSA. The V end lost 4 bases, the J end lost 2 bases, and 11 bases lay between the germline ends. The CDR3 is 15 residues long. DNA of the CDR3: TGTGCCAGCAGCTACTGGACAGACAACACCGGGGAGCTGTTTTTT. Protein sequence: CASSYWTDNTGELFF.

On this clonotype: This could be a read error, since a much larger clone is one nucleotide away. The chain carries TRBV7-7 and TRBJ2-7; D call uncertain. CDR1 SSHAT and CDR2 FNYEAQ come from the germline V gene (reference sequence). The CDR3 runs 14 residues. Trimming cost V 4 bases and J 2 bases, with 12 bases left between them. CDR3 sequence: CASSSPVVPYEQYF. The CDR3 DNA follows: TGTGCCAGCAGCTCCCCCGTAGTCCCCTACGAGCAGTACTTC.

The J gene is TRBJ2-7, the V gene TRBV6-1; 9 positions match TRBD1. The germline V gene encodes CDR1 MNHNS and CDR2 SASEGT. This CDR3 has 14 residues. Trimming at V came to 6 bases and at J to 6 bases, leaving 9 bases not matched to a gene. CDR3 residues: CASSHGDRGSEQYF. The CDR3 coding sequence is TGTGCCAGCAGCCACGGAGACAGGGGGTCCGAGCAGTACTTC.

This clonotype came up many times. The chain is built from TRBV12-3 or TRBV12-4 and TRBJ2-5, with 8 bases fitting TRBD2. This CDR3 spans 14 amino acids. Trimming took 6 bases from V and 5 from J; bases not matched to a gene: 8. For the CDR3, the DNA is TGTGCCAGCAGCCGGACTAGCAGTCCGGAGACCCAGTACTTC. This translates into CASSRTSSPETQYF.

The rearrangement joins TRBV11-2 to TRBJ2-7, with D tentatively TRBD1 or TRBD2 (5 bases each). The length of the CDR3 is 14 residues. Trimming cost V 4 bases and J 10 bases, with 20 bases left between them. Per germline, CDR1 SGHAT and CDR2 FQNNGV. The CDR3 DNA sequence: TGTGCCAGCAGCTCACCTCGGGACGTGGACAATCAGTACTTC. Translation gives CASSSPRDVDNQYF.

This clonotype has ten or more counts. CDR3 bases: TGTGCCAGCAGCCGTACCGACGCCCAAGAGACCCAGTACTTC. Residues: CASSRTDAQETQYF. The V call is TRBV12-3 or TRBV12-4, the J call TRBJ2-5; no firm D call. This CDR3 is built from 14 residues. V was cut by 6 bases and J by 1 base, with 12 bases left in between.

About this clonotype: The junction shows a germline mismatch at one end, possibly a read error. The chain is built from TRBV12-3 or TRBV12-4 and TRBJ2-6; the D gene is possibly TRBD1 (5 bases). This CDR3 is built from 15 residues. The CDR3 DNA reads TGTGCCAGCAGTTTAGGTCACCTTGGGGCCTACGTCCTGACTTTC. Translated: CASSLGHLGAYVLTF.

The chain links TRBV14 to TRBJ2-3; D remains unclear. The CDR3 contains 13 residues. In germline, CDR1 is SGHDN, CDR2 FVKESK. Trimming shortened V by 1 base and J by 6 bases, and 8 bases separated the two germline ends. CDR3 sequence reads: CASSQGSRDTQYF. DNA of the CDR3: TGTGCCAGCAGCCAAGGATCCCGGGATACGCAGTATTTT.

This clonotype was recorded once. This chain connects TRBV25-1 to TRBJ1-4; a weak D match, TRBD1 (5 bases). The CDR3 is 15 amino acids. Trimming cost V 3 bases and J 5 bases, with 13 bases left between them. Looked up from germline, CDR1 is MGHDK and CDR2 is SYGVNS. The CDR3 here is CASSDYRGYNEKLFF. CDR3 DNA: TGTGCCAGCAGTGACTATCGGGGGTACAATGAAAAACTGTTTTTT.

At least ten counts were recorded for this clonotype. The chain recombines TRBV12-3 or TRBV12-4 with TRBJ2-5, with 10 positions matching TRBD1. The CDR3 is 16 residues long. The V gene end was trimmed by 0 bases and the J gene end by 3 bases; junction bases not matched to a gene: 4. The CDR3 DNA follows: TGTGCCAGCAGTTTAGCGGGGGACAGGGGAGAAGAGACCCAGTACTTC. Protein: CASSLAGDRGEETQYF.

V usage is TRBV7-2 and J usage is TRBJ1-6; D not certain. Between the trimmed V and J ends, which lost 6 bases and 10 bases, there was a span of 16 bases. The CDR3 consists of 14 residues. Germline CDR1 is SGHTA and CDR2 is FQGNSA. The CDR3 loop is CASSKPGIESPLHF. CDR3 coding DNA: TGTGCCAGCAGTAAACCCGGGATAGAGTCACCCCTCCACTTT. Full variable domain (rest looked up from reference TRBV7-2 and TRBJ1-6): GAGVSQSPSNKVTEKGKDVELRCDPISGHTALYWYRQSLGQGLEFLIYFQGNSAPDKSGLPSDRFSAERTGGSVSTLTIQRTQQEDSAVYLCASSKPGIESPLHFGNGTRLTVT.